This T cell receptor (beta chain) stems from a study of blood T cells in healthy people across ages (dated by TCRdb to about 2015). About the full investigation: Template switching captured roughly one uniquely barcoded TCR beta cDNA molecule per two T cells in model experiments. Age-related changes in TCR beta repertoire diversity were measured in the study by deep sequencing normalized with unique cDNA molecular identifiers. The donors were split into four age groups: young (average 16 years), middle-aged (over 35), aged (around 67) and long-lived (under 90). To avoid experimental bias, donors of different ages were distributed randomly across sequencing lanes. Two additional independent replicas of 1 million unique cDNA reads from the same blood draw were analyzed for two donors (one aged 18 to 29 and one aged 80 or older). Overall study outcomes, separate from this receptor: Compared with the aged group, the long-lived group had more naive CD4+ T cells, fewer expanded clones and increased TCR diversity, a pattern suggesting age selection. Donor CMV infection status was unknown, potentially confounding age-related changes in expanded clonotypes. Estimates of total diversity based on one million sequenced T cells were considered lower bounds and underestimates. Observed TCR beta diversity per million T cells fell roughly linearly with age, and a significant reduction was already apparent by age around 44. Observed TCR beta diversity correlated strongly with the percentage of naive T cells measured by flow cytometry. Bulk unsorted PBMC profiling prevented conclusive comparison of naive and antigen-experienced compartments.

Systemically healthy Caucasian individuals from Russia, about 38 in total and aged roughly 6 to 100 years, were included as donors. Each donor gave around 9.9 milliliters of peripheral blood, collected into EDTA-treated Vacutainer tubes. PBMCs were isolated by Ficoll-Paque density-gradient centrifugation, with at least 7 million obtained per sample. Trizol reagent was used to extract total RNA from PBMCs, with at least 5 micrograms per sample. The percentages of naive CD45RAhigh/CD27high T cells were determined by flow cytometry on a PBMC aliquot from every donor. CDR1 and CDR2, per the germline V gene (reference sequence), are SGHAT and FQDESV. Trimming costs V 3 bases and J 0 bases, and their ends lie 8 bases apart. Inclusive of the bounding cysteine and phenylalanine, the CDR3 is 14 residues long. Only the CDR3 DNA is retained, 42 bases long and in frame from the first base. This clonotype was recorded a few times. Its cognate antigen has yet to be identified. No per-base quality is available; no much larger clone lies one base away.

The library was generated by 5' RACE. A second PCR of roughly 7 to 12 cycles was performed with a sample-barcoded 5' primer and a J-beta primer mix. A unique molecular identifier was introduced onto each TCR beta cDNA molecule by a template-switch 5' adaptor carrying 12 random nucleotides. At least 2.5 million CDR3-containing paired-end reads were obtained from each sample. All of the RNA was converted into first-strand cDNA using the Mint cDNA synthesis kit, with a TRBC-specific oligonucleotide serving as the primer. After uracil-DNA glycosylase treatment, a first 18-cycle PCR used universal primers M1SS and BC2_uni_R on all cDNA. From the authors' description of their analysis: For normalization, 1 million high-quality reads, each with a distinct molecular identifier, were randomly selected from each sample. Reads with shared molecular identifiers were discarded instead of being binned into consensus sequences. MiTCR, with a Q25 quality threshold and the strictest error-elimination algorithm, was used for CDR3 identification, clonotype clustering and error correction. Lower-bound total TCR beta diversity was estimated with a nonparametric unseen species model using Euler transformation. The raw public data were reprocessed by TCRdb itself: fastp quality trimming at Q25, MiXCR clonotype calling, in-frame beta chains only. When rows share a CDR3 protein, they turn into one entry using the most common DNA and genes. In this record, the V and J calls reflect TCRdb's handling and not the investigators' own analysis. Here the sample has 1.8 million or so distinct CDR3 sequences; more than 35% occur a single time. Roughly 23% of the sample belongs to the ten largest clones.

The clonotype was recovered from a human donor in good health. Sequenced material: blood. The V gene is TRBV11-1 and the J gene is TRBJ1-1; the D gene cannot be named for sure. The CDR3 protein is CASSFSLMNTEAFF. The DNA sequence is as follows: TGTGCCAGCAGCTTCTCTCTCATGAACACTGAAGCTTTCTTT.